The 5 T cell receptor beta chains listed next were all sequenced from one sample in a study of CD8+CD57+ T cells in acquired aplastic anemia. The use of genomic DNA as template underpinned the TCR beta VDJ and CDR3 profiling. One entry per CDR3 protein results from TCRdb running MiXCR on the reads. Among some 150,000 distinct CDR3 sequences listed, roughly 48% were seen once. Patients chosen for sequencing had CD8+CD57+ cells that had expanded, as shown by flow cytometry. The sequencing input was sorted CD4+, CD8+, or CD8+CD57+ T cells (not recorded which) from PBMCs. The receptor set was obtained from a human donor with aplastic anemia.

V is TRBV19 and J is TRBJ2-2; D is perhaps TRBD1 (6 bases). Germline loops: CDR1 LNHDA, CDR2 SQIVND (reference sequence). This CDR3 is built from 14 residues. The V end was cut by 7 bases, the J end by 6 bases, with 15 bases between. Written as DNA, the CDR3 is TGTGCCAGTACCCAGGGGTTAAGGGCCGGGGAGCTGTTTTTT. It encodes CASTQGLRAGELFF.

In its sample, this clonotype was seen once. A much larger clone lies a single base off, so this may be a read error. The V and J genes are TRBV6-1 and TRBJ1-1; the D gene is possibly TRBD1 (5 bases). Germline CDR1 MNHNS, CDR2 SASEGT. The CDR3 is made up of 15 amino acids. V gave up 6 bases and J gave up 3 bases, with 17 bases separating them. For the CDR3, the DNA is TGTGCCAGCAGGGTATTACAGGTACGGGACACTGAAGCTTTCTTT. Protein product: CASRVLQVRDTEAFF.

This clonotype was seen many times. V is TRBV5-1 and J is TRBJ2-5; TRBD2 is a possible D gene (6 bases). Trimming took off 4 bases at V and 6 bases at J, with 13 bases between the two ends. This CDR3 contains 13 residues. CDR1 is SGHRS and CDR2 is YFSETQ in the germline V gene. CDR3 sequence: CASSLSGRQTQYF. In DNA, the CDR3 is TGCGCCAGCAGCCTTTCGGGGAGGCAGACCCAGTACTTC.

This clonotype came up many times. The chain uses TRBV5-1 and TRBJ1-6; TRBD1 matches 7 bases. The germline gives CDR1 SGHRS, CDR2 YFSETQ. The CDR3 covers 14 residues. The V and J ends lost 4 bases and 9 bases, in that order; junction bases with no gene match: 7. The CDR3 loop reads CASSPDRAGSPLHF. In DNA, the CDR3 is TGCGCCAGCAGCCCAGACAGGGCAGGTTCACCCCTCCACTTT.

The chain recombines TRBV6-2 or TRBV6-3 with TRBJ2-5; 9 bases are a match to TRBD1. This CDR3 comprises 15 residues. Germline V lookup: CDR1 MNHEY, CDR2 SVGEGT. Losses at the gene ends were 7 bases for V and 11 bases for J; bases not matched to a gene: 17. The CDR3 is CASTRGGTGRLAQYF. CDR3 nucleotides: TGTGCCAGCACCAGGGGTGGGACAGGGCGCTTGGCACAGTACTTC.